The source of this T cell receptor beta chain is a study of T cells in Graves' hyperthyroidism and ophthalmopathy (dated by TCRdb to about 2019). Looking at the study overall: Peripheral blood was collected at initial diagnosis, before any treatment. The paper describes TCR Vbeta CDR3 sequencing of about 140 peripheral blood samples, made up of 43 ophthalmopathy patients, 70 to 75 hyperthyroidism patients and 17 progressor patients. The roughly 100 discovery patients were randomly divided into training and test sets at a 7:3 ratio. An independent validation cohort of around 19 hyperthyroidism patients and about 16 patients who later progressed to ophthalmopathy tested prospective prediction of ophthalmopathy. TCR V-J signatures able to tell the groups apart were searched for in a discovery cohort of 95 or so patients, of whom 43 had Graves' ophthalmopathy and 57 had stable Graves' hyperthyroidism. After sampling, hyperthyroidism patients received methimazole starting at 30 mg daily, and ophthalmopathy patients received high-dose intravenous methylprednisolone. Thyroid tissue and blood T-cell repertoires from six Graves' hyperthyroidism patients were also compared in the study.

The CDR3 spans 15 residues, from the cysteine through the phenylalanine. Left in the record is the CDR3 DNA by itself, 45 bases read in frame from the first base. The germline V and J ends show losses of 0 bases and 5 bases respectively, and no gene match explains 9 bases of the junction. From the germline V gene (reference sequence), CDR1 is DFQATT and CDR2 is SNEGSKA. TCR beta CDR3 regions were amplified from RNA transcripts. The first round of RT-PCR for the TCR CDR3 was performed with the HTBI primer set and the Qiagen OneStep RT-PCR kit. A second multiplex PCR round built the libraries, followed by size selection and purification. Sequencing of the libraries was done on an Illumina HiSeq2000 using paired-end 100 bp reads. The authors' pipeline ran thus. SOAPnuke was used to process the raw data, with reads discarded if the reads contained adapters or uncalled bases, had a mean Phred below 15, or lacked an exact constant-primer or identifier match. COPE v1.2.5 was used to merge high-quality paired reads, and clonotypes were defined as unique nucleotide sequences. MiTCR v1.1 was used to align the clonotypes against IMGT TRBV, TRBD and TRBJ reference segments. The analysis was restricted to V-J combinations with a frequency above 0.0001, which together covered 99.2% of the repertoires. The TCS score was defined as F50 (clonal expansion) divided by E x V (chaos), with BLOSUM62-based TCRdist calculated between CDR3 peptides within each V-J. Welch's t-statistics and random forest reduced around 520 V-J features to fewer than 15, which were used in a naive Bayes classifier (R e1071). The raw public data were reprocessed by TCRdb itself: fastp quality trimming at Q25, MiXCR clonotype calling, in-frame beta chains only. Duplicate CDR3 protein sequences are folded into a single record with the most common DNA and genes. Here the V and J calls rest on TCRdb's processing, not on the authors' analysis. This sample holds around 520,000 distinct CDR3 sequences; about 24% were observed only once. The top ten hold about 11% of the sample.

What the authors observed across the whole study: Sample size was not statistically predetermined, and blinding of investigators to group allocation was not performed. During validation, the model predicted progression to ophthalmopathy a median of about 5.9 months ahead of onset, with more than 55% sensitivity and 72% to 85% specificity. Ophthalmopathy was separated from stable hyperthyroidism by a 13 V-J signature model, with 85% to 90% sensitivity and 81% to 82% specificity obtained in cross-validation and 80%/75% obtained in testing. Most expanded thyroid clonotypes (frequency above 0.001) were also detected in blood, a finding suggesting that blood repertoires may reflect thyroid immune responses.

Moderately to severely active disease, a Clinical Activity Score of at least 3, a NOSPECS grade of at least 4, and a duration under 3 months were present in ophthalmopathy patients. Exclusion was applied to patients with uncontrolled infections, other autoimmune diseases, pregnancy or lactation. Diagnoses relied on clinical symptoms, serum thyroxine and TRAb, thyroid ultrasound and orbital computed tomography. PBMCs were separated from roughly 10 ml of fresh peripheral blood using Ficoll-Paque density gradient centrifugation. Total RNA was extracted using Trizol reagent, and RNA quality was assessed on an Agilent 2100 Bioanalyzer. This clonotype has at least ten counts. Its antigen remains unidentified. The record has no base qualities; no much larger clone is one base away.

Sequencing used blood. The sequence came from a woman aged 25-40 years with Graves' ophthalmopathy. Here the chain combines TRBV20-1 and TRBJ1-2, with 7 central nucleotides matching TRBD1. The CDR3 reads CSARDSRGTVYGYTF. Read as DNA, the sequence is TGCAGTGCTAGAGATTCACGCGGGACAGTTTATGGCTACACCTTC.